This is a list of T cell receptor beta chains from one sample in a study of HIV-infected patients and healthy controls. TCRdb re-called the 5' RACE reads with MiXCR, one entry per CDR3 protein. The repertoire holds about 19,000 distinct CDR3 sequences, with roughly 9.3% as singletons. The sample consisted of blood. The receptors were gathered from an adult in good health. Each CDR3 is given with its conserved first and last residue. Fields, in order: V gene, D gene, CDR3 length, J gene, clone size, CDR3 protein, CDR3 DNA. D genes are given only for firm matches. Rows give clone size only sometimes, using once, few, many, or a class for an expanded clone.

>TRBV6-4|-|15|TRBJ2-3|medium-sized
CASSDRADSTDTQYF
TGTGCCAGCAGTGACAGGGCAGACTCCACAGATACGCAGTATTTT
>TRBV2|TRBD1|14|TRBJ2-1|many
CASSTGGLYNEQFF
TGTGCCAGTTCTACAGGGGGCCTTTACAATGAGCAGTTCTTC
>TRBV5-4|-|15|TRBJ2-1|-
CASSFEDRSYNEQFF
TGTGCCAGCAGCTTCGAAGACAGAAGTTACAATGAGCAGTTCTTC
>TRBV28|-|13|TRBJ2-1|medium-sized
CASSFSSYNEQFF
TGTGCCAGCAGTTTTAGCTCCTACAATGAGCAGTTCTTC
>TRBV20-1|-|15|TRBJ2-3|many
CSASALATSTDTQYF
TGCAGTGCTAGTGCGCTAGCGACTAGCACAGATACGCAGTATTTT
>TRBV5-1|TRBD2|16|TRBJ2-3|many
CASSSSALAGVDTQYF
TGCGCCAGCAGCTCCTCGGCACTAGCGGGAGTAGATACGCAGTATTTT
>TRBV6-5|-|16|TRBJ2-1|many
CASSSLARGTGNEQFF
TGTGCCAGCAGTTCACTAGCCCGAGGGACGGGTAATGAGCAGTTCTTC
>TRBV9|-|14|TRBJ2-4|many
CASSVGLAKNIQYF
TGTGCCAGCAGCGTTGGACTAGCCAAAAACATTCAGTACTTC
>TRBV29-1|-|16|TRBJ1-1|few
CSATPQVGSLNTEAFF
TGCAGCGCCACACCCCAGGTAGGGAGCCTGAACACTGAAGCTTTCTTT
>TRBV29-1|-|14|TRBJ2-5|-
CSVVRGAGGETQYF
TGCAGCGTTGTGAGAGGGGCTGGCGGTGAGACCCAGTACTTC
>TRBV12-3/TRBV12-4|-|16|TRBJ1-5|medium-sized
CASSHSAGRLNQPQHF
TGTGCCAGCAGTCATTCCGCGGGCAGGCTCAATCAGCCCCAGCATTTT
>TRBV28|-|15|TRBJ1-2|many
CASTSRIRAGYGYTF
TGTGCCAGCACAAGCAGAATCAGGGCTGGGTATGGCTACACCTTC
>TRBV18|-|12|TRBJ2-3|few
CASSTGTDTQYF
TGTGCCAGCTCAACAGGCACAGATACGCAGTATTTT
>TRBV7-9|-|11|TRBJ2-3|many
CASRPRGAQYF
TGTGCCAGCAGGCCAAGAGGTGCGCAGTATTTT
>TRBV7-9|TRBD2|19|TRBJ2-1|many
CASSLVPSGLANSYNEQFF
TGTGCCAGCAGCTTAGTACCGTCGGGACTAGCGAACTCCTACAATGAGCAGTTCTTC
>TRBV6-2/TRBV6-3|-|14|TRBJ2-1|many
CASSRTDSYNEQFF
TGTGCCAGCAGTAGGACGGACTCCTACAATGAGCAGTTCTTC
>TRBV5-8|TRBD2|17|TRBJ2-3|many
CASSPGLAGGTTDTQYF
TGTGCCAGCAGCCCGGGACTAGCGGGGGGGACCACAGATACGCAGTATTTT